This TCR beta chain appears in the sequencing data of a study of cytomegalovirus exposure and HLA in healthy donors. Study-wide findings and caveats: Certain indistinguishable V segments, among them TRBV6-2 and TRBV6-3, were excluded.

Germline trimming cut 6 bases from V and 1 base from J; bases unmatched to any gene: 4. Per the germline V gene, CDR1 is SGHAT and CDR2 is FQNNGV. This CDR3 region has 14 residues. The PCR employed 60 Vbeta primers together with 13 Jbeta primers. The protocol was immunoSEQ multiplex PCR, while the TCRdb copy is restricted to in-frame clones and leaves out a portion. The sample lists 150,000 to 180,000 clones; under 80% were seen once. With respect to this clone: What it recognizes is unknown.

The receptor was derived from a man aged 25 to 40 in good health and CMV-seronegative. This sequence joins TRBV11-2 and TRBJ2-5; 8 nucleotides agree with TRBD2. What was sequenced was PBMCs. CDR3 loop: CASSLAGSQETQYF. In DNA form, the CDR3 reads TGTGCCAGCAGTCTAGCGGGCAGCCAAGAGACCCAGTACTTC.